Listed here are 19 T cell receptor beta chains from one sample, sequenced in a study of OX40 agonist ivuxolimab in advanced cancers. Assay: immunoSEQ multiplex PCR; the TCRdb copy retains only in-frame clones and omits some. The data contain roughly 33,000 clones, 65% to 75% of them singletons. The sequencing used CD4+ or CD8+ T cells sorted from blood, collected in a trial of the OX40 agonist ivuxolimab. Every receptor here comes from an adult with an advanced solid tumor such as melanoma, head and neck, liver or kidney cancer.

V gene TRBV9 combines with J gene TRBJ2-1; 7 nucleotides align to TRBD1. V was clipped by 4 bases and J by 7 bases; unmatched bases: 8. The CDR3 covers 14 residues. Looked up from germline, CDR1 is SGDLS and CDR2 is YYNGEE. Here the CDR3 reads CASSPGGLVNEQFF. The CDR3 coding sequence is TGTGCCAGCAGCCCAGGGGGTCTGGTGAATGAGCAGTTCTTC. The full variable domain, rest sourced from reference TRBV9 and TRBJ2-1, is DSGVTQTPKHLITATGQRVTLRCSPRSGDLSVYWYQQSLDQGLQFLIQYYNGEERAKGNILERFSAQQFPDLHSELNLSSLELGDSALYFCASSPGGLVNEQFFGPGTRLTVL.

V is TRBV30 and J is TRBJ1-6; TRBD1 is a possible D gene (5 bases). The V and J ends lost 1 base and 10 bases respectively, with 14 bases between them. Germline CDR1 reads GTSNPN; CDR2 reads SVGIG (reference sequence). The CDR3 is made up of 14 amino acids. The CDR3 DNA follows: TGTGCCTGGAGTGGGGGGGGGAAATGGTCACCCCTCCACTTT. Translating gives CAWSGGGKWSPLHF.

This chain connects TRBV6-1 to TRBJ1-3; D uncertain. The CDR3 extends over 12 amino acids. The ends were cut back, 8 bases at V and 0 bases at J, with 5 bases in the middle. Germline V gene lookup returns CDR1 MNHNS and CDR2 SASEGT. The CDR3 here is CASGSSGNTIYF. Here the CDR3 DNA reads TGTGCCAGCGGCAGCTCTGGAAACACCATATATTTT.

J is TRBJ2-1 and V is TRBV19; 9 positions match TRBD1. This CDR3 contains 16 residues. After removal of 7 bases from V and 3 bases from J, the junction contained 10 bases not matched to a gene. Germline V gene lookup returns CDR1 LNHDA and CDR2 SQIVND (reference sequence). This CDR3 is CASTGTGTHRYNEQFF. The CDR3 DNA sequence: TGTGCCAGTACCGGGACAGGGACTCACCGCTACAATGAGCAGTTCTTC.

V gene TRBV7-2 combines with J gene TRBJ1-1; D gene uncertain. The CDR3 totals 14 residues. The V gene's germline CDR1 is SGHTA and CDR2 FQGNSA. Deletions cut 3 bases from V and 11 bases from J, with 19 bases between. CDR3 nucleotide sequence: TGTGCCAGCAGCTTCCTTACGGCGGTCGGAGGGGCTTTCTTT. It encodes CASSFLTAVGGAFF.

The chain couples TRBV9 to TRBJ1-3, with TRBD1 matching 8 bases. This CDR3 is 15 amino acids long. Germline lookup yields CDR1 SGDLS and CDR2 YYNGEE. Trimming removed 0 bases from V and 2 bases from J; junction bases left unmatched: 1. The CDR3 coding sequence is TGTGCCAGCAGCGTAGGACAGGGGCCTGGAAACACCATATATTTT. It codes for CASSVGQGPGNTIYF.

The sample holds a few counts of this clone. This chain joins TRBV6-6 and TRBJ1-2; 8 bases align to TRBD1. Germline assignment: CDR1 MNHNY and CDR2 SVGAGI (reference sequence). V shed 6 bases, J shed 4 bases, and the junction held 7 bases outside the gene matches. The CDR3 covers 14 residues. CDR3 loop: CASSQGARSYGYTF. CDR3 sequence (DNA): TGTGCCAGCAGCCAGGGGGCGCGGTCCTATGGCTACACCTTC.

The chain links TRBV2 to TRBJ2-5; maybe TRBD2 (8 bases). This CDR3 is built from 14 residues. The germline V gene encodes CDR1 SNHLY and CDR2 FYNNEI. Trimming removed 4 bases at V and 4 bases at J, with 13 bases between. The CDR3 is CASSGGGTAETQYF. In nucleotides, the CDR3 is TGTGCCAGCAGTGGCGGGGGGACAGCAGAGACCCAGTACTTC.

This clone was recorded only once. The chain links TRBV11-2 to TRBJ2-1, with a tentative D call TRBD1 (5 bases). The ends were cut back, 5 bases at V and 8 bases at J, with 10 bases in the middle. CDR1 SGHAT and CDR2 FQNNGV come from the germline V gene. This CDR3 region has 12 residues. DNA of the CDR3: TGTGCCAGCAGCCAGGGTGGGTATGAGCAGTTCTTC. It codes for CASSQGGYEQFF.

The V gene is TRBV19, the J gene TRBJ1-1, with 7 bases fitting TRBD1. Germline values: CDR1 LNHDA, CDR2 SQIVND (reference sequence). The junction had 5 bases not matched to a gene; V was cut back by 6 bases and J by 7 bases. The CDR3 is made up of 12 amino acids. CDR3 nucleotide sequence: TGTGCCAGTAGATTCCGGGACAGTGAAGCTTTCTTT. This sequence encodes CASRFRDSEAFF.

This chain joins TRBV6-6 and TRBJ2-7; TRBD1 aligns across 8 bases. V was clipped by 5 bases and J by 4 bases; unmatched bases: 13. This CDR3 region has 16 residues. Germline V CDR1 and CDR2: MNHNY, SVGAGI (reference sequence). CDR3 loop: CASSLLTGAALYEQYF. Here the CDR3 DNA reads TGTGCCAGCAGTCTATTGACAGGGGCAGCGTTATACGAGCAGTACTTC.

This chain connects TRBV6-5 to TRBJ2-2; 9 bases are shared with TRBD2. Germline values: CDR1 MNHEY, CDR2 SVGAGI. The CDR3 runs to 15 residues. V shed 6 bases, J shed 5 bases, and the junction held 7 bases outside the gene matches. The CDR3: CASSHGAGGTGELFF. CDR3 nucleotide sequence: TGTGCCAGCAGCCACGGAGCGGGAGGTACCGGGGAGCTGTTTTTT.

The chain recombines TRBV5-1 with TRBJ2-3; TRBD1 is a possible D gene (5 bases). CDR1 and CDR2 (germline): SGHRS, YFSETQ. The CDR3 loop spans 14 amino acids. Deletions cut 4 bases from V and 2 bases from J, with 11 bases between. The CDR3 sequence: CASSLDTSTDTQYF. The CDR3 nucleotides read TGCGCCAGCAGCCTGGACACCTCCACAGATACGCAGTATTTT.

Details on this clone: This sample includes further DNA sequences coding for the same CDR3. This chain uses TRBV5-1 with TRBJ2-7; D gene uncertain. The CDR3 has 13 residues. Per germline, CDR1 SGHRS and CDR2 YFSETQ. The V and J ends lost 0 bases and 4 bases respectively, with 8 bases between them. This CDR3 is CASSLETGYEQYV. In nucleotides, the CDR3 is TGCGCCAGCAGCTTGGAAACCGGGTACGAGCAGTACGTC.

The table lists this clone with a few counts. V gene TRBV29-1 combines with J gene TRBJ2-1, with D perhaps TRBD2 (5 bases). There are 13 residues in the CDR3. The germline V gene has CDR1 SQVTM and CDR2 ANQGSEA. Trimming stripped 7 bases from V and 5 bases from J, with 15 bases between. The DNA of the CDR3 is TGCAGCGCTGAGGTTGCGCGGGACAATGAGCAGTTCTTC. Translated: CSAEVARDNEQFF.

V is TRBV20-1 and J is TRBJ2-5; D is unresolved. The CDR3 is made up of 11 amino acids. Germline V gene lookup returns CDR1 DFQATT and CDR2 SNEGSKA (reference sequence). V lost 7 bases, J lost 2 bases, and 8 bases lay in between. CDR3 DNA sequence: TGCAGTGGTCGCATGCAAGAGACCCAGTACTTC. Translation gives CSGRMQETQYF.

V usage is TRBV7-2 and J usage is TRBJ2-5; D might be TRBD1 (5 bases). Germline V gene data show CDR1 as SGHTA and CDR2 as FQGNSA. This CDR3 contains 13 residues. Trimming took 5 bases from V and 5 from J, leaving 12 bases between them. The CDR3 region has the DNA TGTGCCAGCAGCAGGGGCCCCCAGGAGACCCAGTACTTC. Translated, it gives CASSRGPQETQYF.

This chain joins TRBV6-9 and TRBJ1-1; no reliable D call. V lost 0 bases and J lost 1, with 12 bases in between. Germline V gene data show CDR1 as MNHGY and CDR2 as SVAAGI. The CDR3 totals 16 residues. CDR3 sequence: CASSYSVSRKNTEAFF. CDR3 sequence (DNA): TGTGCCAGCAGTTATTCGGTCTCCAGGAAGAACACTGAAGCTTTCTTT.

J is TRBJ1-5 and V is TRBV7-6; D may be TRBD1 (5 bases). Trimming cost V 5 bases and J 0 bases, with 29 bases left between them. The CDR3 spans 21 residues. Per germline, CDR1 SGHVS and CDR2 FNYEAQ. The chain's CDR3 is CASSLRGPSNKLRYSNQPQHF. The CDR3 region has the DNA TGTGCCAGCAGCCTAAGGGGCCCTTCGAACAAACTCCGATATAGCAATCAGCCCCAGCATTTT.